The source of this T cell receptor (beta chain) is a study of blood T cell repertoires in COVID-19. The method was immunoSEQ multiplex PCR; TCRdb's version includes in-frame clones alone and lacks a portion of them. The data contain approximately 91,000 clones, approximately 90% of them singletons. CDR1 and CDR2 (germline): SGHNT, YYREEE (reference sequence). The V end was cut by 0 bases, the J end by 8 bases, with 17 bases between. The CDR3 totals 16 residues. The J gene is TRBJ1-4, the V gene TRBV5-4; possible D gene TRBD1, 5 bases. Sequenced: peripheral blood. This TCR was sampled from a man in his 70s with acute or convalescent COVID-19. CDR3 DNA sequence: TGTGCCAGCAGCTTGGCGCGGCAGGGTTTAGTAGAAAAACTGTTTTTT. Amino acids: CASSLARQGLVEKLFF. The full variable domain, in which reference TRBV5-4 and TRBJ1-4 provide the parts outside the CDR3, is ETGVTQSPTHLIKTRGQQVTLRCSSQSGHNTVSWYQQALGQGPQFIFQYYREEENGRGNFPPRFSGLQFPNYSSELNVNALELDDSALYLCASSLARQGLVEKLFFGSGTQLSVL.